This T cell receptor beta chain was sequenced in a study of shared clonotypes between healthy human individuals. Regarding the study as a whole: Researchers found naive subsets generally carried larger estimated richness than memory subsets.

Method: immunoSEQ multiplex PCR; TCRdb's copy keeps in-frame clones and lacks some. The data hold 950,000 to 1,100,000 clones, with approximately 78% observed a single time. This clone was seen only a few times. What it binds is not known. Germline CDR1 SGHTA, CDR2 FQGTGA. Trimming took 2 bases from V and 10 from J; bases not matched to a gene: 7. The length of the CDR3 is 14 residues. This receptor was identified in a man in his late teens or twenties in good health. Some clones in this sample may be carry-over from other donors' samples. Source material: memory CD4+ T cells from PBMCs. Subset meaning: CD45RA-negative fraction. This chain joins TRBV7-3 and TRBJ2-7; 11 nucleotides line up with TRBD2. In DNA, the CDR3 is TGTGCCAGCAGCTTAGGAAGTGGACTAGCGGGCCAGTACTTC. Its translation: CASSLGSGLAGQYF. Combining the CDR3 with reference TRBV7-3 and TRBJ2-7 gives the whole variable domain GAGVSQTPSNKVTEKGKYVELRCDPISGHTALYWYRQSLGQGPEFLIYFQGTGAADDSGLPNDRFFAVRPEGSVSTLKIQRTERGDSAVYLCASSLGSGLAGQYFGPGTRLTVT.